This TCR beta chain was obtained from a study of shared clonotypes between healthy human individuals. Study-level points and caveats: Tissues were not sampled, only blood, and their repertoires likely differ.

Germline V gene data show CDR1 as SGHRS and CDR2 as YFSETQ. Trimming removed 0 bases from V and 3 bases from J, with 9 bases in between. The CDR3 has 14 amino acids. The authors split each subset's genomic DNA evenly across several immunoSEQ plates. This table comes from immunoSEQ multiplex PCR, and its TCRdb copy is limited to in-frame clones, with some not included. This table holds around 2.3 million clones, 95% found once. With regard to this clone: The antigen is unknown.

This sequence was found in a man in his late teens or twenties in good health. The rearrangement uses TRBV5-1 and TRBJ1-2, with a possible D match to TRBD1 (5 bases). Material for sequencing was naive CD4+ T cells sorted from blood. Subset given: CD45RA+ positively selected. CDR3 loop: CASSLATGYYGYTF. The CDR3 nucleotides read TGCGCCAGCAGCTTGGCCACAGGATACTATGGCTACACCTTC.